This is a list of T cell receptor beta chains from one sample in a study of blood T cell repertoires in COVID-19. The repertoire was sequenced with immunoSEQ multiplex PCR; TCRdb's copy has only in-frame clones and lacks some. The data show around 270,000 clones, 84% seen once. Sample: peripheral blood. These receptors all come from a woman in her thirties or forties who had recovered from COVID-19. The CDR3 runs from the conserved cysteine through the conserved F or W. D genes are given only for firm matches. Size is omitted from some rows. Given values are once, few, many or a class for expanded clones.

length,D,J,V,size,DNA,CDR3
17,TRBD1,TRBJ2-5,TRBV3-1/TRBV3-2,NA,TGTGCCAGCAGCCAACTAGTGGGACAGGGGTTCCAAGAGACCCAGTACTTC,CASSQLVGQGFQETQYF
16,TRBD2,TRBJ2-3,TRBV7-2,once,TGTGCCAGCAGCTACGGACTAGCGGGGGCTGGAGATACGCAGTATTTT,CASSYGLAGAGDTQYF
17,TRBD1,TRBJ2-5,TRBV6-1,NA,TGTGCCAGCAGTGAGCTTTGGACAGGGCGTGTTGAAGAGACCCAGTACTTC,CASSELWTGRVEETQYF
17,TRBD1,TRBJ2-1,TRBV28,few,TGTGCCAGCAGTCCAAACCCACGGACAGGGCCGGTCGATGAGCAGTTCTTC,CASSPNPRTGPVDEQFF
15,TRBD2,TRBJ2-7,TRBV5-1,NA,TGCGCCAGCAGCACGAGCGGGACGAGGACATACGAGCAGTACTTC,CASSTSGTRTYEQYF
13,NA,TRBJ1-4,TRBV11-2,NA,TGTGCCAGCAGCTCTACCTTTAATGAAAAACTGTTTTTT,CASSSTFNEKLFF
17,TRBD1,TRBJ2-1,TRBV7-2,NA,TGTGCCAGCAGCTCCCCAGGTTCGACAGGGTCCTACAATGAGCAGTTCTTC,CASSSPGSTGSYNEQFF
17,NA,TRBJ2-7,TRBV28,NA,TGTGCCAGCAGTTTAATCCAAGCGGGGTACAGGGCCGACGAGCAGTACTTC,CASSLIQAGYRADEQYF
16,NA,TRBJ1-4,TRBV6-6,few,TGTGCCAGCAGTACGTTCCGGGACACTACTAATGAAAAACTGTTTTTT,CASSTFRDTTNEKLFF
16,NA,TRBJ2-1,TRBV6-1,NA,TGTGCCAGCAGTGAATACCAGGGCTTTCCCTACAATGAGCAGTTCTTC,CASSEYQGFPYNEQFF
15,TRBD1,TRBJ2-1,TRBV5-4,NA,TGTGCCAGCTCAAGGACAGGGTCCATCAACAATGAGCAGTTCTTC,CASSRTGSINNEQFF
13,NA,TRBJ1-5,TRBV2,NA,TGTGCCAGCAGCGGACAGAACAATCAGCCCCAGCATTTT,CASSGQNNQPQHF
15,NA,TRBJ2-5,TRBV2,few,TGTGCCAGCAGTAGACACCGAGGGTGGCAAGAGACCCAGTACTTC,CASSRHRGWQETQYF
15,NA,TRBJ1-2,TRBV6-6,NA,TGTGCCAGCAGTTATGTCCGTTCTACTAACTATGGCTACACCTTC,CASSYVRSTNYGYTF
17,NA,TRBJ2-6,TRBV5-6,NA,TGTGCCAGCAGCCTACTAGGATCAACTATTGGGGCCAACGTCCTGACTTTC,CASSLLGSTIGANVLTF
17,TRBD2,TRBJ2-2,TRBV9,NA,TGTGCCAGCAGCAGTCCTTCTCGGGGAGGGGACACCGGGGAGCTGTTTTTT,CASSSPSRGGDTGELFF
17,NA,TRBJ1-6,TRBV6-1,NA,TGTGCCAGCAGTGGGTCAGGCGAGAGCTCCTATAATTCACCCCTCCACTTT,CASSGSGESSYNSPLHF
13,NA,TRBJ2-1,TRBV2,few,TGTGCCAGCAAGGGACTCGTTCGCAATGAGCAGTTCTTC,CASKGLVRNEQFF
18,TRBD2,TRBJ2-1,TRBV11-2,NA,TGTGCCAGCAGCCCCACCAGCACTAGCGGGGGGATATACAATGAGCAGTTCTTC,CASSPTSTSGGIYNEQFF
13,NA,TRBJ1-4,TRBV15,once,TGTGCCACCAGCAGAGGCTGGGGCGGAAAACTGTTTTTT,CATSRGWGGKLFF
17,TRBD2,TRBJ2-3,TRBV24-1,NA,TGTGCCACCAGTGATCCCTCGACTAGCGGGGACACAGATACGCAGTATTTT,CATSDPSTSGDTDTQYF
16,NA,TRBJ2-2,TRBV4-1,NA,TGCGCCAGCAGCCCCGGGCAGGGTGGGTACACCGGGGAGCTGTTTTTT,CASSPGQGGYTGELFF
15,NA,TRBJ1-4,TRBV3-1/TRBV3-2,NA,TGTGCCAGCAGCGTCGGCGGGGCTGTTAATGAAAAACTGTTTTTT,CASSVGGAVNEKLFF
15,TRBD1,TRBJ1-5,TRBV3-1/TRBV3-2,NA,TGTGCCAGCAGCCAGGGGACAGCCGGATATCAGCCCCAGCATTTT,CASSQGTAGYQPQHF
15,NA,TRBJ1-1,TRBV18,NA,TGTGCCAGCTCACCACGGGAGGATCCGCGGACTGAAGCTTTCTTT,CASSPREDPRTEAFF
13,NA,TRBJ2-1,TRBV19,NA,TGTGCCAGTAGTGTTGGACCCCGCGGGGAGCAGTTCTTC,CASSVGPRGEQFF
16,TRBD1,TRBJ1-1,TRBV6-1,NA,TGTGCCAGCAGTGCACCGACAGGGGGCTGGGTTACTGAAGCTTTCTTT,CASSAPTGGWVTEAFF
11,NA,TRBJ1-1,TRBV19,NA,TGTGCCAGTAGACAATCCACTGAAGCTTTCTTT,CASRQSTEAFF
15,NA,TRBJ2-7,TRBV6-5,NA,TGTGCCAGCAGTTACTCCAGGGGGAGGTTCTACGAGCAGTACTTC,CASSYSRGRFYEQYF
15,TRBD1,TRBJ1-1,TRBV6-5,NA,TGTGCCAGCAGTTACGGGACAGCCGAGTACACTGAAGCTTTCTTT,CASSYGTAEYTEAFF
14,TRBD2,TRBJ2-3,TRBV28,once,TGTGCCAGCAGTTTTGCGGCGGGGGGCAGAACGCAGTATTTT,CASSFAAGGRTQYF
18,TRBD1,TRBJ2-2,TRBV5-1,NA,TGCGCCAGCAGCTCCCGGGACAGGGAAGTTAGGATGGGCGGGGAGCTGTTTTTT,CASSSRDREVRMGGELFF
15,NA,TRBJ1-1,TRBV3-1/TRBV3-2,NA,TGTGCCAGCAGCTCATCCCAACGAGGGAACACTGAAGCTTTCTTT,CASSSSQRGNTEAFF
14,TRBD2,TRBJ2-5,TRBV2,NA,TGTGCCAGCCTAGCGGGGGCCGGAGGGGAGACCCAGTACTTC,CASLAGAGGETQYF
13,NA,TRBJ1-6,TRBV6-5,NA,TGTGCCAGCAGTCGGGACTATAATTCACCCCTCCACTTT,CASSRDYNSPLHF
15,NA,TRBJ2-7,TRBV5-4,NA,TGTGCCAGCAGCTGGGGGCCCATGAACTCCTACGAGCAGTACTTC,CASSWGPMNSYEQYF
13,NA,TRBJ1-1,TRBV9,NA,TGTGCCAGCAGCGTAGAAAGAGACACTGAAGCTTTCTTT,CASSVERDTEAFF
15,NA,TRBJ1-2,TRBV18,once,TGTGCCAGCTCACCACCGACTGTAGGGGGCTATGGCTACACCTTC,CASSPPTVGGYGYTF
19,TRBD1,TRBJ1-2,TRBV7-2,once,TGTGCCAGCAGCTTTATGGTTGTGGACAGGGGGCCCCGTGAATTTGGCTACACCTTC,CASSFMVVDRGPREFGYTF
16,TRBD2,TRBJ2-2,TRBV6-1,few,TGTGCCAGCAGTGAAGGCGGGGGGCTAGTCACCGGGGAGCTGTTTTTT,CASSEGGGLVTGELFF
15,NA,TRBJ1-4,TRBV15,NA,TGTGCCACCAGCAGAGATACCACAGGGAGCGAAAAACTGTTTTTT,CATSRDTTGSEKLFF
13,NA,TRBJ2-7,TRBV28,NA,TGTGCCAGCAGTTTGGGGTGGACGGGGGAGCAGTACTTC,CASSLGWTGEQYF
17,TRBD1,TRBJ1-2,TRBV5-6,NA,TGTGCCAGCAGCGAAGTACAGGGGGCGATGGACTACTATGGCTACACCTTC,CASSEVQGAMDYYGYTF
15,NA,TRBJ1-1,TRBV9,once,TGTGCCAGCAGCGTAGGGCGGGGGCTTAACACTGAAGCTTTCTTT,CASSVGRGLNTEAFF
14,NA,TRBJ1-5,TRBV4-1,once,TGCGCCAGCAGCCAAAGGCAGGGCCGCCAGCCCCAGCATTTT,CASSQRQGRQPQHF
16,TRBD1,TRBJ1-6,TRBV5-5,NA,TGTGCCAGTGGCCCAACCGCGGGACAGATAAATTCACCCCTCCACTTT,CASGPTAGQINSPLHF
15,NA,TRBJ1-3,TRBV5-5,NA,TGTGCCAGCAGCCTTGACAGACACTCTGGAAACACCATATATTTT,CASSLDRHSGNTIYF
15,NA,TRBJ1-5,TRBV27,NA,TGTGCCAGCAGTCTAGGGGGGGGTTGGGATCAGCCCCAGCATTTT,CASSLGGGWDQPQHF
12,NA,TRBJ1-2,TRBV5-1,NA,TGCGCCAGCAGCTTGAGGGGGTTAGGGTACACCTTC,CASSLRGLGYTF
15,TRBD1,TRBJ1-4,TRBV27,NA,TGTGCCAGCAGTTTCCTCCGGGACAGGGTCAAAAAACTGTTTTTT,CASSFLRDRVKKLFF
17,NA,TRBJ1-4,TRBV6-1,NA,TGTGCCAGCAGTGAGAACCTGGACAGCGCAACTAATGAAAAACTGTTTTTT,CASSENLDSATNEKLFF
13,NA,TRBJ2-5,TRBV28,NA,TGTGCCAGCACGTCGGGGGCCGGGGGGAGCCAGTACTTC,CASTSGAGGSQYF
14,TRBD1,TRBJ2-7,TRBV5-1,NA,TGCGCCAGCAGCTTGCAGGGGGCTTGGCACGAGCAGTACTTC,CASSLQGAWHEQYF
13,TRBD1,TRBJ2-1,TRBV27,NA,TGTGCCAGCAGTTCTCACAGGGGCGATGAGCAGTTCTTC,CASSSHRGDEQFF
15,TRBD1,TRBJ1-4,TRBV7-9,NA,TGTGCCAGCAGCGACGGGACAGCAGCAAATGAAAAACTGTTTTTT,CASSDGTAANEKLFF